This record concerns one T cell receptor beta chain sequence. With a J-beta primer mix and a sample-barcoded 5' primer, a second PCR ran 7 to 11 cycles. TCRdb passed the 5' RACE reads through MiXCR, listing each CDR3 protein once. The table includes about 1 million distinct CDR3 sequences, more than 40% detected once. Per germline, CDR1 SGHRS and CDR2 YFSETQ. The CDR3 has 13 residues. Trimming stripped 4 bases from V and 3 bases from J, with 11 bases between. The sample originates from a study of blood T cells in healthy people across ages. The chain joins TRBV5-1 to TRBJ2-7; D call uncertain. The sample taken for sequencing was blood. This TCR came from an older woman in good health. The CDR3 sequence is CASSPDGYYEQYF. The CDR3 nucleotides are TGCGCCAGCAGCCCGGACGGATACTACGAGCAGTACTTC.